This TCR beta chain appears in the sequencing data of a study of T cells expressing NK-cell markers. Overall study: It was sorted CD3+CD56-NKG2C+, CD3+CD56+NKG2C- and CD3+CD56+NKG2C+ T cells that provided the TCR beta repertoires. Overall study findings and caveats: Where several donors were concerned, these clonotypes also led the CD3+CD56-NKG2C+ fraction. As a fraction of CD8+ T cells, dominant NKG2C+ clonotypes reached about 1.0-8% in six donors.

Per the germline V gene, CDR1 is SNHLY and CDR2 is FYNNEI. This CDR3 region has 16 residues. No DNA is given; TCRdb re-called the 5' RACE reads and lists each CDR3 protein once. This sample's clone table lists about 550,000 distinct CDR3 sequences. Notes on this clonotype: As yet, its antigen is unknown.

What was sequenced was blood T cells: a sorted CD56 or NKG2C T cell subset, CD4+ or CD8+ T cells, or bulk PBMC T cells (not recorded which). This clonotype originated in a man aged 18 to 29 in good health. This chain joins TRBV2 and TRBJ2-1; TCRdb outputs TRBD2, but without DNA this stays unchecked. This chain's CDR3 is CASSASGRAGSYEQFF.